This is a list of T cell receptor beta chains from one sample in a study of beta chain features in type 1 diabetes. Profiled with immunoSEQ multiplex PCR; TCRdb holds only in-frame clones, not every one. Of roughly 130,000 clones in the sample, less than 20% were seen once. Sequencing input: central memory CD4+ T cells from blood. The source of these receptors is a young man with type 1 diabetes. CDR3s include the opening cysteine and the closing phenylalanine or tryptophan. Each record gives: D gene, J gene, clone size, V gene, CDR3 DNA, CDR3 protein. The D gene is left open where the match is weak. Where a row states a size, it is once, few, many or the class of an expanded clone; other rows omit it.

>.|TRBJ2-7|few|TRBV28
TGTGCTTCCCAAACACAACAACCCTACGAGCAGTACTTC
CASQTQQPYEQYF
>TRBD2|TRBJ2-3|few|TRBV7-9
TGTGCCAGCAGCTTAGCCCCAGCGGGGGGAGGTACAGATACGCAGTATTTT
CASSLAPAGGGTDTQYF
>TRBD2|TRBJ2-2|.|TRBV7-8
TGTGCCAGCAGCCTAGGACTAGCGGGGGGCACCGGGGAGCTGTTTTTT
CASSLGLAGGTGELFF
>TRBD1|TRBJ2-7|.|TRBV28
TGTGCCAGCAGTTCGGGACAGGCCGCCTCCTACGAGCAGTACTTC
CASSSGQAASYEQYF
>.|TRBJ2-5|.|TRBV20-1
TGCAGTGCTAGACACCAAGAGACCCAGTACTTC
CSARHQETQYF
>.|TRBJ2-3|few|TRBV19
TGTGCCACGAGTAGGGGAGCGGATACGCAGTATTTT
CATSRGADTQYF
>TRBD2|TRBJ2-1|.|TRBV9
TGTGCCAGCAGCGTAGAGGGACTAGCGGGGGTTGAGCAGTTCTTC
CASSVEGLAGVEQFF
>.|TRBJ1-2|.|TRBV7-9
TGTGCCAGCAGTTCGTCCCAGGGGTCCTATGGCTACACCTTC
CASSSSQGSYGYTF
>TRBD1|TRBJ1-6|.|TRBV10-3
TGTGCCATCAGTGGGACCGGGACAGGTGGAGATTCACCCCTCCACTTT
CAISGTGTGGDSPLHF
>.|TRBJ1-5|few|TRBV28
TGTGCCAGCAAGGATGGGAATCAGCCCCAGCATTTT
CASKDGNQPQHF
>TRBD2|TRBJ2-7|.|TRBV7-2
TGTGCCAGCAGCTTAGTCTCGACTAGCGGACAATACGAGCAGTACTTC
CASSLVSTSGQYEQYF
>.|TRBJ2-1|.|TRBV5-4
TGTGCCAGCAGTGCCGGACTGGTCTACAATGAGCAGTTCTTC
CASSAGLVYNEQFF
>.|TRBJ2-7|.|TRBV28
TGTGCCAGCAGTTCGTTCGAGGAGGGTGGCAGTCTCTCCTACGAGCAGTACTTC
CASSSFEEGGSLSYEQYF
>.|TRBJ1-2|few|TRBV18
TGTGCCAGCTCACCAGAAAGGTCTCCTACCTTC
CASSPERSPTF
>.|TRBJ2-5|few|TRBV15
TGTGCCACCAGCAGAGGACAGGAAGAGACCCAGTACTTC
CATSRGQEETQYF
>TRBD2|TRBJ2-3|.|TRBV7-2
TGTGCCAGCAGCTTCGGGGGGGCAGCAGATACGCAGTATTTT
CASSFGGAADTQYF
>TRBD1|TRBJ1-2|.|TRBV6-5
TGTGCCAGCAGAGACGGGACAGTCTATGGCTACACCTTC
CASRDGTVYGYTF
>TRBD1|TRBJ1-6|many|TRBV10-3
TGTGCCATCACCGAAGTACCGGGACAGAATTCACCCCTCCACTTT
CAITEVPGQNSPLHF
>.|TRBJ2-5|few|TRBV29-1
TGCAGCGTTGGAGCAGCCCCCCAAGAGACCCAGTACTTC
CSVGAAPQETQYF